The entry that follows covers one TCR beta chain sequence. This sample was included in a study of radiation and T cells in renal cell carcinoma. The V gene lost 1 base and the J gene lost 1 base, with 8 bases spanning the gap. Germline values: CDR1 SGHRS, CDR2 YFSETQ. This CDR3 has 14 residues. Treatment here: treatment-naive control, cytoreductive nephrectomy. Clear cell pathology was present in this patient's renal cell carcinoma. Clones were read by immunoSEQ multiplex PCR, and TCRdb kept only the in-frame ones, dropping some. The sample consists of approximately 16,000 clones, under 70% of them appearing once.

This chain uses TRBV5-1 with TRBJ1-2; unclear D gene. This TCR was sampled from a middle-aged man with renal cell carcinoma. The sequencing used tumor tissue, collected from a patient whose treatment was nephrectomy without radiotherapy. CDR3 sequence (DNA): TGCGCCAGCAGCTTGTCGGCGGATAACTATGGCTACACCTTC. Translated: CASSLSADNYGYTF.